These T cell receptor beta chains were read from a single sample in a study of OX40 agonist ivuxolimab in advanced cancers. Using immunoSEQ multiplex PCR, the repertoire was profiled, and TCRdb retains in-frame clones only, with some absent. This sample has approximately 98,000 clones, with approximately 89% found just once. The sample consisted of CD4+ or CD8+ T cells sorted from blood, taken in a trial of the OX40 agonist ivuxolimab. All receptors derive from an adult with an advanced solid tumor such as melanoma, head and neck, liver or kidney cancer. Each CDR3 is given with its conserved first and last residue. A D gene is named only where the DNA matches it firmly. Some rows have no size entry. The others give once, few or many, or a class for an expanded clone.

j_call d_call v_call clone_size cdr3_aa cdr3_nt
TRBJ1-2 TRBD1 TRBV30 . CAWSPGQGPYGYTF TGTGCCTGGAGTCCAGGACAGGGCCCGTATGGCTACACCTTC
TRBJ2-3 . TRBV10-3 . CATQEAGTQYF TGTGCCACCCAGGAGGCCGGTACGCAGTATTTT
TRBJ2-3 . TRBV27 . CASIRGDKDTQYF TGTGCCAGCATCCGGGGGGACAAGGATACGCAGTATTTT
TRBJ1-1 . TRBV19 . CASISPDRFGEAFF TGTGCCAGTATCAGTCCGGACCGCTTTGGAGAAGCTTTCTTT
TRBJ1-1 . TRBV4-1 . CASSQVRDESHTEAFF TGCGCCAGCAGCCAAGTCAGGGACGAGTCCCACACTGAAGCTTTCTTT
TRBJ1-3 TRBD1 TRBV14 . CASSYSQGVGNTIYF TGTGCCAGCAGCTATTCACAGGGGGTTGGAAACACCATATATTTT
TRBJ2-3 TRBD2 TRBV6-1 . CASSGPLAGSTDTQYF TGTGCCAGCAGTGGGCCCCTAGCGGGGTCAACAGATACGCAGTATTTT
TRBJ2-1 . TRBV2 . CASIHGRGYNEQFF TGTGCCAGCATCCACGGCAGGGGCTACAATGAGCAGTTCTTC
TRBJ2-2 TRBD1 TRBV11-2 . CASSLGTGGHTGELFF TGTGCCAGCAGCCTCGGGACAGGGGGTCACACCGGGGAGCTGTTTTTT
TRBJ2-3 . TRBV27 . CATGLRSSTDTQYF TGTGCCACTGGGTTGAGGTCGAGCACAGATACGCAGTATTTT
TRBJ2-5 . TRBV7-8 . CASSQRLGRETQYF TGTGCCAGCAGCCAAAGACTAGGTCGGGAGACCCAGTACTTC
TRBJ2-7 . TRBV11-2 few CASSLNDRSSYEQYF TGTGCCAGCAGCCTGAACGACAGGAGCTCCTACGAGCAGTACTTC
TRBJ2-7 . TRBV27 few CASSPTPGPRSAYEQYF TGTGCCAGCAGTCCAACCCCCGGGCCTCGATCCGCCTACGAGCAGTACTTC
TRBJ2-2 . TRBV5-4 . CASSFGRNTGELFF TGTGCCAGCAGCTTCGGCAGAAACACCGGGGAGCTGTTTTTT
TRBJ2-7 . TRBV18 . CASSPLLSSREQYF TGTGCCAGCTCACCACTTCTTTCTTCGCGGGAGCAGTACTTC
TRBJ2-2 . TRBV19 . CASSRYSGELFF TGTGCCAGTAGTAGATATAGCGGGGAGCTGTTTTTT
TRBJ1-1 . TRBV6-1 . CASSSVNTEAFF TGTGCCAGCAGTTCGGTGAACACTGAAGCTTTCTTT
TRBJ2-5 . TRBV30 . CAWSVGERETQYF TGTGCCTGGAGTGTGGGGGAGCGAGAGACCCAGTACTTC
TRBJ2-7 . TRBV30 once CAWSVGQDLEQYF TGTGCCTGGAGTGTAGGCCAGGATCTCGAGCAGTACTTC
TRBJ2-4 TRBD2 TRBV2 . CASSVTGTRAKNIQYF TGTGCCAGCAGTGTAACAGGGACTAGAGCCAAAAACATTCAGTACTTC
TRBJ1-1 TRBD1 TRBV2 . CASRLTGANTEAFF TGTGCCAGCAGACTGACAGGGGCCAACACTGAAGCTTTCTTT
TRBJ2-1 TRBD1 TRBV9 once CASSGGQSYNSEQFF TGTGCCAGCAGCGGGGGACAGAGCTACAATTCTGAGCAGTTCTTC
TRBJ1-2 . TRBV18 few CASSPDSNYGYTF TGTGCCAGCTCACCCGACAGTAACTATGGCTACACCTTC
TRBJ2-5 TRBD1 TRBV5-4 . CASSLRGGAEETQYF TGTGCCAGCAGCTTGAGAGGGGGCGCCGAGGAGACCCAGTACTTC
TRBJ2-7 TRBD2 TRBV10-2 . CASRGLADFYEQYF TGCGCCAGCAGGGGACTAGCGGATTTCTACGAGCAGTACTTC
TRBJ2-3 . TRBV19 . CASAQVTDTQYF TGTGCCAGTGCACAGGTCACAGATACGCAGTATTTT
TRBJ2-2 TRBD1 TRBV2 . CASRQRTGSSGELFF TGTGCCAGCAGACAAAGGACAGGCTCCAGCGGGGAGCTGTTTTTT
TRBJ2-1 TRBD2 TRBV29-1 . CSGGGLAYNEQFF TGCAGCGGGGGGGGACTAGCCTACAATGAGCAGTTCTTC
TRBJ1-5 . TRBV5-1 . CASSLDSLYQPQHF TGCGCCAGCAGCTTGGACAGCCTCTATCAGCCCCAGCATTTT
TRBJ2-2 . TRBV28 . CASVQGETGELFF TGTGCCAGCGTCCAGGGAGAAACCGGGGAGCTGTTTTTT
TRBJ2-3 TRBD2 TRBV5-1 . CASSISGPSTDTQYF TGCGCCAGCAGCATTAGCGGGCCTAGCACAGATACGCAGTATTTT
TRBJ1-2 TRBD1 TRBV6-1 . CAISGDRAYGYTF TGTGCCATCAGTGGGGACAGGGCCTATGGCTACACCTTC
TRBJ1-2 . TRBV19 few CASSRFYGYTF TGTGCCAGTAGTAGGTTTTATGGCTACACCTTC
TRBJ1-4 TRBD1 TRBV19 . CASRSLQGTNEKLFF TGTGCCAGTCGGTCGCTACAGGGGACTAATGAAAAACTGTTTTTT
TRBJ2-7 . TRBV2 . CASMGRGGSYEQYF TGTGCCAGCATGGGACGGGGAGGCTCCTACGAGCAGTACTTC
TRBJ1-1 TRBD1 TRBV10-2 few CASGGQGATEAFF TGCGCCAGCGGGGGACAGGGGGCAACTGAAGCTTTCTTT
TRBJ1-2 . TRBV6-6 . CASKVEGSHGYTF TGTGCCAGCAAGGTCGAGGGTAGTCACGGCTACACCTTC
TRBJ2-7 . TRBV5-1 . CASSLSLGLTGSSYEQYF TGCGCCAGCAGCTTGTCCCTCGGACTGACAGGTTCCTCCTACGAGCAGTACTTC
TRBJ2-5 . TRBV30 . CAWCIQGGVQETQYF TGTGCCTGGTGCATCCAGGGGGGCGTACAAGAGACCCAGTACTTC
TRBJ2-5 TRBD1 TRBV4-1 . CASSLNGQGQETQYF TGCGCCAGCAGCCTCAACGGACAGGGGCAAGAGACCCAGTACTTC
TRBJ1-1 . TRBV9 . CASSVGFSNTEAFF TGTGCCAGCAGCGTAGGGTTTAGTAACACTGAAGCTTTCTTT
TRBJ2-1 TRBD2 TRBV4-1 . CASSRTSTGAYNEQFF TGCGCCAGCAGCAGGACTAGCACTGGGGCCTACAATGAGCAGTTCTTC
TRBJ1-5 . TRBV6-1 . CASSAAQGGGNQPQHF TGTGCCAGCAGTGCAGCACAGGGAGGTGGCAATCAGCCCCAGCATTTT
TRBJ2-3 . TRBV11-2 . CASSAGRRDTQYF TGTGCCAGCAGCGCGGGGAGGCGAGATACGCAGTATTTT
TRBJ2-7 TRBD1 TRBV6-5 . CASSRDRGSYEQYF TGTGCCAGCAGTAGAGACAGGGGATCCTACGAGCAGTACTTC
TRBJ2-6 . TRBV30 . CAWSVGRSGANVLTF TGTGCCTGGAGTGTAGGCAGGAGTGGGGCCAACGTCCTGACTTTC
TRBJ2-7 . TRBV6-5 once CASRRTVLAYEQYF TGTGCCAGCAGAAGGACAGTTCTCGCCTACGAGCAGTACTTC
TRBJ2-1 . TRBV19 . CASSIGAGREETTYNEQFF TGTGCCAGTAGTATTGGGGCGGGACGTGAGGAAACAACCTACAATGAGCAGTTCTTC
TRBJ2-5 . TRBV4-1 . CASKDQETQYF TGCGCCAGCAAGGACCAAGAGACCCAGTACTTC
TRBJ2-5 . TRBV11-3 . CASSTLAGEETQYF TGTGCCAGCAGCACCCTGGCGGGCGAGGAGACCCAGTACTTC
TRBJ1-2 TRBD1 TRBV7-8 . CASSPGDRLEYTF TGTGCCAGCAGCCCAGGGGACAGGCTGGAGTACACCTTC
TRBJ1-2 . TRBV18 . CASSSGEGLGGYTF TGTGCCAGCTCATCCGGGGAGGGTCTAGGAGGCTACACCTTC